This T cell receptor (beta chain) originates from a study of technical replicates of blood from several donors. CDR1 is SQVTM and CDR2 is ANQGSEA in the germline V gene. This CDR3 has 13 amino acids. Trimming stripped 1 base from V and 3 bases from J, with 10 bases between. This clone was picked up one time. TCRdb's table, derived via immunoSEQ multiplex PCR, lists solely in-frame clones and lacks some. The sample carries about 60,000 clones, 70% to 90% recorded once. The specimen was PBMCs. The chain is built from TRBV29-1 and TRBJ2-7; weak D call: TRBD1 (5 bases). This TCR derives from a human donor in good health. Some clones in this sample may be carry-over from other donors' samples. CDR3 region: CSVEGTNVYEQYF. Written as DNA, the CDR3 is TGCAGCGTTGAAGGGACAAACGTCTACGAGCAGTACTTC.